This T cell receptor (beta chain) was captured by sequencing in a study of blood T cell repertoires in COVID-19. About the research overall: Nucleic acid was either cDNA or gDNA, and it came from T cells, B-cell-depleted T cells, or PBMCs.

Authors' analysis steps: It was from reference gene primer amplification that nucleated cell counts were estimated. Clones were read by immunoSEQ multiplex PCR, and TCRdb kept only the in-frame ones, dropping some. The DNA gave D and trimming, while V, J and clone size come from that table. This sample has fewer than 350,000 clones, with 75% to 90% found just once. The CDR3 runs to 10 residues. The sample holds a few counts of this clone. Clinical history reported by participants formed the basis on which cohorts were assigned. Before being deemed recovered, Cohort 3 donors had two negative PCRs, clearance, or symptom resolution.

The J gene is TRBJ2-7, the V gene TRBV21-1; the table's D call TRBD2 went unverified against the DNA. TRBV21-1 is tagged as a pseudogene. What was sequenced was PBMCs or T cells enriched from blood (not recorded which). The receptor was derived from a man aged 55 to 70 who had recovered from COVID-19. CDR3 loop: CASSKNLQYF. CDR3 in DNA: TGTGCCAGCAGCAAAAATCTTCAGTACTTC.